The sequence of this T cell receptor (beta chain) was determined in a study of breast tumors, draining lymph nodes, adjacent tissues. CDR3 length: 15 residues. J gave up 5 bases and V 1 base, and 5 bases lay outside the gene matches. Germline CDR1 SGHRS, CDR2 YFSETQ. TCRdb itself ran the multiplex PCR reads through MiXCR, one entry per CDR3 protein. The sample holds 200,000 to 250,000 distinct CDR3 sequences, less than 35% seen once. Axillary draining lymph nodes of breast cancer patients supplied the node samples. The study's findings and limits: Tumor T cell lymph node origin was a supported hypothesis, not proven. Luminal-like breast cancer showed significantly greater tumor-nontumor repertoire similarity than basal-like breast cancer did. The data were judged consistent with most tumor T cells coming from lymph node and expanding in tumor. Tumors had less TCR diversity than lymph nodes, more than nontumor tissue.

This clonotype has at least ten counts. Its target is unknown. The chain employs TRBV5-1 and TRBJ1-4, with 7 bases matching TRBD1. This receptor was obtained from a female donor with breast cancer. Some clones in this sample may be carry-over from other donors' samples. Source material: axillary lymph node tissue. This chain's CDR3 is CASSLTRDRNEKLFF. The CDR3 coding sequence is TGCGCCAGCAGCTTGACCCGGGACAGAAATGAAAAACTGTTTTTT.